These 8 T cell receptor beta chains came from one sample sequenced in a study of blood T cell repertoires in COVID-19. TCRdb's table, derived via immunoSEQ multiplex PCR, lists solely in-frame clones and lacks some. Here the sample spans tens of thousands of clones, approximately 90% being singletons. Sequencing was done on a sample of peripheral blood. The receptors originated from a man between 65 and 85 years old with active or convalescent COVID-19.

The chain has TRBV7-7 and TRBJ2-1, with 9 bases that match TRBD2. Germline-derived CDR1 and CDR2 are SSHAT and FNYEAQ (reference sequence). Unmatched junction bases numbered 10, after V lost 5 bases and J lost 5 bases. The CDR3 has 16 amino acids. This CDR3 reads CASSDIRRGGNNEQFF. The DNA for the CDR3 is TGTGCCAGCAGCGACATCAGGCGGGGGGGCAACAATGAGCAGTTCTTC.

A few counts support this clone. The chain uses TRBV4-1 and TRBJ1-5; D might be TRBD1 (6 bases). Germline values: CDR1 MGHRA, CDR2 YSYEKL. CDR3 length equals 17 residues. With 4 bases removed from V and 9 bases from J, the gap between germline ends came to 25 bases. The CDR3 spells CASSRLKRQASVRPQHF. Here the CDR3 DNA reads TGCGCCAGCAGCCGTTTAAAGCGACAGGCGTCCGTAAGGCCCCAGCATTTT.

This chain joins TRBV15 and TRBJ2-2, with TRBD2 identical over 11 bases. The CDR3 loop spans 19 amino acids. V gave up 0 bases and J gave up 4 bases; unmatched junction bases: 10. CDR1 LNHNV and CDR2 YYDKDF come from the germline V gene (reference sequence). The CDR3 is CATSREGASGGHGTGELFF. The CDR3 bases are TGTGCCACCAGCAGAGAAGGGGCTAGCGGGGGGCACGGCACCGGGGAGCTGTTTTTT.

This chain uses TRBV28 with TRBJ1-4; 8 nucleotides align to TRBD1. V lost 5 bases and J lost 4; bases outside the gene matches: 9. The CDR3 spans 16 residues. The germline V gene has CDR1 MDHEN and CDR2 SYDVKM. CDR3 sequence reads: CASSLRGPLFNEKLFF. CDR3 bases: TGTGCCAGCAGTCTCAGGGGGCCCTTATTTAATGAAAAACTGTTTTTT.

This chain uses TRBV3-1 (or the pseudogene TRBV3-2) with TRBJ2-1; 8 bases are shared with TRBD2. The V gene end was trimmed by 3 bases and the J gene end by 4 bases; junction bases not matched to a gene: 8. The length of the CDR3 is 16 residues. Germline assignment: CDR1 LGHDT and CDR2 YNNKEL (reference sequence). DNA for the CDR3: TGTGCCAGCAGCCACCGAACTAGCGGAGTTTACAATGAGCAGTTCTTC. This encodes CASSHRTSGVYNEQFF.

The chain joins TRBV30 to TRBJ1-3, with a weak D call TRBD1 (5 bases). Deletions cut 4 bases from V and 0 bases from J, with 13 bases between. Germline CDR1 GTSNPN, CDR2 SVGIG (reference sequence). The CDR3 has 15 residues. CDR3 sequence: CAWKSDSYSGNTIYF. The CDR3 region has the DNA TGTGCCTGGAAGTCAGACAGCTACTCTGGAAACACCATATATTTT. Complete variable domain (other parts from reference TRBV30 and TRBJ1-3): SQTIHQWPATLVQPVGSPLSLECTVEGTSNPNLYWYRQAAGRGLQLLFYSVGIGQISSEVPQNLSASRPQDRQFILSSKKLLLSDSGFYLCAWKSDSYSGNTIYFGEGSWLTVV.

The chain uses TRBV13 and TRBJ2-7; no definite D call. The V end lost 0 bases, the J end lost 3 bases, and 3 bases lay between the germline ends. Per germline, CDR1 PRHDT and CDR2 FYEKMQ (reference sequence). The CDR3 is 12 amino acids. In DNA form, the CDR3 reads TGTGCCAGCAGCTTAGGCCACTACGAGCAGTACTTC. It encodes CASSLGHYEQYF.

The chain joins TRBV5-1 to TRBJ1-1, with 8 bases fitting TRBD1. V trimming: 4 bases; J trimming: 3 bases; junction bases outside the gene matches: 5. CDR1 is SGHRS, CDR2 YFSETQ, per germline. The CDR3 runs 14 residues. The chain's CDR3 is CASSPRTGHTEAFF. DNA for the CDR3: TGCGCCAGCAGCCCCCGGACAGGGCACACTGAAGCTTTCTTT.